These T cell receptor beta chains were read from a single sample in a study of radiation and T cells in renal cell carcinoma. Clones were sequenced by immunoSEQ multiplex PCR, and TCRdb holds only the in-frame ones, with some missing. The sample includes 90,000 to 100,000 clones, around 88% of them seen just once. This material consisted of blood, taken from a patient whose treatment included radiotherapy and nephrectomy. The receptor set was obtained from a man aged 45-65 years with renal cell carcinoma. Each CDR3 is given with its conserved first and last residue. A D gene is named only where the DNA matches it firmly. Clone size is not always given. Where it is, it says once, few, many or a class for expanded clones.

cdr3_nt,cdr3_aa,j_call,clone_size,v_call,d_call
TGTGCCAGCAGTTTTACAAACGAGGAGGAGGGGCAGTTCTTC,CASSFTNEEEGQFF,TRBJ2-1,NA,TRBV25-1,NA
TGTGCCAGCAGTGAACTAGCGGGAGGGAGTGAGCAGTACTTC,CASSELAGGSEQYF,TRBJ2-7,once,TRBV6-5,TRBD2
TGTGCCAGCAGCTTTCTAGGCCAGGGGTACAATCAGCCCCAGCATTTT,CASSFLGQGYNQPQHF,TRBJ1-5,once,TRBV7-8,NA
TGTGCCTGGAGCAAGAGTGGGGGGGAGACCCAGTACTTC,CAWSKSGGETQYF,TRBJ2-5,NA,TRBV30,NA
TGTGCCAGCAGCTCCGGAGGAAACACCATATATTTT,CASSSGGNTIYF,TRBJ1-3,NA,TRBV11-3,NA
TGTGCCAGCAGTTTCTCCGGAGGCTATCAGCCCCAGCATTTT,CASSFSGGYQPQHF,TRBJ1-5,NA,TRBV28,NA
TGTGCCAGCAGTTTAGCACATGGCTACACCTTC,CASSLAHGYTF,TRBJ1-2,NA,TRBV28,NA
TGTGCCAGCAGATTAACAGGGTACGGATCGCCAGATACGCAGTATTTT,CASRLTGYGSPDTQYF,TRBJ2-3,NA,TRBV7-2,NA
TGTGCCAGCAGCGACGGACAGAAGACCTATGGCTACACCTTC,CASSDGQKTYGYTF,TRBJ1-2,NA,TRBV28,NA
TGTGCCAGCAGCTTAACTACAGGGCCTAGAGAGACCCAGTACTTC,CASSLTTGPRETQYF,TRBJ2-5,NA,TRBV7-3,NA
TGTGCCAGCAGTGTGGGACAGACTAAAAATCAGCCCCAGCATTTT,CASSVGQTKNQPQHF,TRBJ1-5,NA,TRBV2,TRBD1
TGTGCCAGCAGGCCGGGCCAGGAGGGTTCACCCCTCCACTTT,CASRPGQEGSPLHF,TRBJ1-6,NA,TRBV6-6,NA
TGCAGCGTTATTTTAATCTGGGGGGAAAAACTGTTTTTT,CSVILIWGEKLFF,TRBJ1-4,NA,TRBV29-1,NA
TGTGCCAGCAGCTTAGGGGGTTCTAGCGGGAGGGACGAGCAGTACTTC,CASSLGGSSGRDEQYF,TRBJ2-7,NA,TRBV7-6,TRBD2
TGTGCCAGCAGTCCCCCCGGTAAATATGGCTACACCTTC,CASSPPGKYGYTF,TRBJ1-2,NA,TRBV28,NA
TGCAGCGCTCGAGCTGGGACAGGGGCTTCAGGTGAGCAGTTCTTC,CSARAGTGASGEQFF,TRBJ2-1,NA,TRBV29-1,TRBD1
TGCGCCAGCAGCTTGGAATGGACTAGCGGGGCTGCGAACACCGGGGAGCTGTTTTTT,CASSLEWTSGAANTGELFF,TRBJ2-2,NA,TRBV5-1,TRBD2
TGTGCCAGCAGCCTGGGAGGAGAGACCACAGATACGCAGTATTTT,CASSLGGETTDTQYF,TRBJ2-3,NA,TRBV4-2,NA
TGTGCCAGCATCTATACAGGGTTTGAAGCTTTCTTT,CASIYTGFEAFF,TRBJ1-1,NA,TRBV6-1,NA
TGTGCCAGCAGTTATGGACAGACCACTGTGGCCAACGTCCTGACTTTC,CASSYGQTTVANVLTF,TRBJ2-6,NA,TRBV6-5,NA
TGTGCCTGGAGTTTGCTAGAGACCCAGTACTTC,CAWSLLETQYF,TRBJ2-5,NA,TRBV30,NA
TGTGCCAGCAGTGAAGGCTACGAGCAGTACTTC,CASSEGYEQYF,TRBJ2-7,NA,TRBV25-1,NA
TGTGCCAGCAGCTTCGGACAGGGAGGTTGGGATACGCAGTATTTT,CASSFGQGGWDTQYF,TRBJ2-3,NA,TRBV7-2,TRBD1
TGTGCTAGCAGCCGAGGAGAGGGGGGGGCATTGGCAGATACGCAGTATTTT,CASSRGEGGALADTQYF,TRBJ2-3,NA,TRBV7-7,NA
TGTGCCATCCAGGGCGCGGGGGCAGATACGCAGTATTTT,CAIQGAGADTQYF,TRBJ2-3,NA,TRBV10-3,TRBD2
TGTGCCAGCTCCCGAGGGGAGAATGAAAAACTGTTTTTT,CASSRGENEKLFF,TRBJ1-4,once,TRBV18,NA
TGCGCCAGCCGACAGGGGAACACCGGGGAGCTGTTTTTT,CASRQGNTGELFF,TRBJ2-2,NA,TRBV5-1,TRBD1
TGTGCCAGCAATGCCAGGGATGAGGCACCCCTCCACTTT,CASNARDEAPLHF,TRBJ1-6,once,TRBV25-1,NA
TGTGCCAGCAGCACTTACGTCAGAGAAGATACGCAGTATTTT,CASSTYVREDTQYF,TRBJ2-3,NA,TRBV7-2,NA
TGCGCCAGCAGCCAAGATCTGGGGATTATGGCAGGGGTTTATGGCTACACCTTC,CASSQDLGIMAGVYGYTF,TRBJ1-2,once,TRBV4-1,NA
TGTGCCAGCAGCTTGGGACTAGCGGGAGGGGTAGATACGCAGTATTTT,CASSLGLAGGVDTQYF,TRBJ2-3,NA,TRBV5-6,TRBD2
TGTGCCAGCAGTTTAGACGGGGCTGATGACACTGAAGCTTTCTTT,CASSLDGADDTEAFF,TRBJ1-1,NA,TRBV27,NA
TGTGCCAGCAGCTTAGACGGAACCTACGAGCAGTACTTC,CASSLDGTYEQYF,TRBJ2-7,NA,TRBV7-2,NA
TGTGCCAGCAGTACACAGGTACGGCAAGAGACCCAGTACTTC,CASSTQVRQETQYF,TRBJ2-5,NA,TRBV27,NA